This TCR beta chain appears in the sequencing data of a study of cytomegalovirus exposure and HLA in healthy donors. Study-level results: That first-cohort TCR clusters tended to co-occur in the 95 to 150 validation repertoires was found in a later analysis. The study flagged some 170 TCR beta chains as cytomegalovirus-associated.

Generated by immunoSEQ multiplex PCR, the TCRdb table keeps only in-frame clones and is missing some. The table lists 150,000 to 200,000 clones, around nine tenths of them singletons, with approximately 7% in the top ten. The V gene's germline CDR1 is SGHRS and CDR2 YFSETQ. Trimming removed 3 bases from V and 4 bases from J, with 9 bases in between. This CDR3 region has 13 residues. Details on this clone: Its antigen is currently unknown.

The specimen sequenced was PBMCs. The V call is TRBV5-1, the J call TRBJ2-3, with D maybe TRBD2 (6 bases). This TCR came from a man aged 25-45 years in good health and CMV-seropositive. The CDR3 region is CASSWGLADTQYF. DNA of the CDR3: TGCGCCAGCAGCTGGGGACTCGCAGATACGCAGTATTTT.